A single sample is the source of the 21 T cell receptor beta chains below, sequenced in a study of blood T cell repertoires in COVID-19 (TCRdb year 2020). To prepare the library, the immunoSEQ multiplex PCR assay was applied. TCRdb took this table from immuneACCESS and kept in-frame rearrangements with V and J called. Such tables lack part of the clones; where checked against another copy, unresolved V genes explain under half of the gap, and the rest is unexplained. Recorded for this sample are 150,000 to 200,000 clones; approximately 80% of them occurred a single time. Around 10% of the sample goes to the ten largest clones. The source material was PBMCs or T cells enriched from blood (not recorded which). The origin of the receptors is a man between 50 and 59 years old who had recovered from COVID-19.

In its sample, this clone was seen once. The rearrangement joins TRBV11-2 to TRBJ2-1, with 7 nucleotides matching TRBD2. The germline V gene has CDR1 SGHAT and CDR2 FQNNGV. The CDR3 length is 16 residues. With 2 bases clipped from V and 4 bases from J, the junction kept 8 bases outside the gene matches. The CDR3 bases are TGTGCCAGCAGCTTAAGGCCTCGCGGGGGTTACAATGAGCAGTTCTTC. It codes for CASSLRPRGGYNEQFF.

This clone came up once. CDR3 sequence (DNA): TGCGCCAGCAGCCTCTTAGCGGGAGCGCGCGATGAGCAGTTCTTC. It codes for CASSLLAGARDEQFF. V usage is TRBV5-1 and J usage is TRBJ2-1; TRBD2 matches 9 bases. V lost 4 bases, J lost 8 bases, and 10 bases stayed unmatched. CDR1 is SGHRS and CDR2 is YFSETQ in the germline V gene. The CDR3 extends over 15 amino acids. Filled out from reference TRBV5-1 and TRBJ2-1, the complete variable domain reads KAGVTQTPRYLIKTRGQQVTLSCSPISGHRSVSWYQQTPGQGLQFLFEYFSETQRNKGNFPGRFSGRQFSNSRSEMNVSTLELGDSALYLCASSLLAGARDEQFFGPGTRLTVL.

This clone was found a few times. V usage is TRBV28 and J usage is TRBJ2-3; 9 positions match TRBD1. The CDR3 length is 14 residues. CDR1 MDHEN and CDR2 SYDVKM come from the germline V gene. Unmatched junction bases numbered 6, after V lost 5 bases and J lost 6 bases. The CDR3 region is CASSVNRGPDTQYF. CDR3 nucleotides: TGTGCCAGCAGTGTCAACAGGGGGCCCGATACGCAGTATTTT.

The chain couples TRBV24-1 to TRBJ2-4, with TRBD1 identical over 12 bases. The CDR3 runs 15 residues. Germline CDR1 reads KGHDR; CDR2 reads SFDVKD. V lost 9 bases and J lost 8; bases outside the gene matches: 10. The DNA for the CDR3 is TGTGCCACCCAACCGGGACAGGGGGCGGTGGACATTCAGTACTTC. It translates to CATQPGQGAVDIQYF.

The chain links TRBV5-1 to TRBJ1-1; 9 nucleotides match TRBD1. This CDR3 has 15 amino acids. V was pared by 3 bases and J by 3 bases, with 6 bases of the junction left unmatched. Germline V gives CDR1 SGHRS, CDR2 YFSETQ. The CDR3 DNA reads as TGCGCCAGCAGCTCGGGACAGGGTTCGTACACTGAAGCTTTCTTT. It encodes CASSSGQGSYTEAFF.

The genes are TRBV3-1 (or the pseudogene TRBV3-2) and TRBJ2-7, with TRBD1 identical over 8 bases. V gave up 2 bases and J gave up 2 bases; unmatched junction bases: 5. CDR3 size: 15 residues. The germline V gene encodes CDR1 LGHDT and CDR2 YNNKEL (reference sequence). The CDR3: CASSQIGQGAYEQYF. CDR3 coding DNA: TGTGCCAGCAGCCAAATCGGACAGGGAGCCTACGAGCAGTACTTC.

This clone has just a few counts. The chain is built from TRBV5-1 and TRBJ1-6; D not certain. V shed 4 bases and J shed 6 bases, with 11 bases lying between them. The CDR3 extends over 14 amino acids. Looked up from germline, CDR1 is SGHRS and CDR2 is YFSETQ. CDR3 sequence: CASSIGALNSPLHF. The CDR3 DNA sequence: TGCGCCAGCAGCATAGGAGCGCTTAATTCACCCCTCCACTTT.

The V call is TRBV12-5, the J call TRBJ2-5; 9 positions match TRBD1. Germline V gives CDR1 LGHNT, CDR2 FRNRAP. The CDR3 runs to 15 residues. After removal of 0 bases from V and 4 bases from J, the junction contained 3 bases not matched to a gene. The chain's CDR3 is CASGLVGTGLETQYF. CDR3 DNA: TGTGCTAGTGGTTTGGTCGGGACAGGGTTAGAGACCCAGTACTTC.

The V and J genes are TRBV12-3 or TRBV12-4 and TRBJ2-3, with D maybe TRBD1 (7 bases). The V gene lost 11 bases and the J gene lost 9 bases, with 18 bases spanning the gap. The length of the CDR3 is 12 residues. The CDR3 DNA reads TGTGCCGCGGGGACAGTTAAGAAGACGCAGTATTTT. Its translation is CAAGTVKKTQYF.

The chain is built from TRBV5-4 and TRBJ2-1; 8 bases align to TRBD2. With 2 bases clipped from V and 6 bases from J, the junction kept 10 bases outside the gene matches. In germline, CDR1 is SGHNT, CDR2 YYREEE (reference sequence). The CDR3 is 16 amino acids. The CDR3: CASSLGVAGPANEQFF. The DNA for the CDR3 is TGTGCCAGCAGCTTAGGGGTAGCGGGGCCCGCCAATGAGCAGTTCTTC.

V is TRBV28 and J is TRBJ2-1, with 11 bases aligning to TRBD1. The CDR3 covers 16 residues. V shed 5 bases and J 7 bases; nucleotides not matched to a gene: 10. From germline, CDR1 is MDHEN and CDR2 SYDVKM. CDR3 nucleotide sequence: TGTGCCAGCAGTCTATCCGGACAGGGGGCAAGGAATGAGCAGTTCTTC. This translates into CASSLSGQGARNEQFF.

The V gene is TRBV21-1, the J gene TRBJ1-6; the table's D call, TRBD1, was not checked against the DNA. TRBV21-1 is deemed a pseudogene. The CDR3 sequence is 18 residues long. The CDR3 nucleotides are TGTGCCAGCAGCTTCCGGGACAGTCCCTATCCCCATAATTCACCCCTCCACTTT. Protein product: CASSFRDSPYPHNSPLHF.

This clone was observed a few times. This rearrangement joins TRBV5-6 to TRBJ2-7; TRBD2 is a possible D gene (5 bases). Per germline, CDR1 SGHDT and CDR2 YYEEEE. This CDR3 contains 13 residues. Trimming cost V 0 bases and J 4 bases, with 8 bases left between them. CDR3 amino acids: CASSLASQYEQYF. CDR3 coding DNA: TGTGCCAGCAGCTTGGCTAGCCAGTACGAGCAGTACTTC.

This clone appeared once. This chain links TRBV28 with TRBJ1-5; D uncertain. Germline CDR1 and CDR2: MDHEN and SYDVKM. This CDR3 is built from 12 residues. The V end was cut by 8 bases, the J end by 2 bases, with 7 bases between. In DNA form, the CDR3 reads TGTGCCAGCTACACAGGCAATCAGCCCCAGCATTTT. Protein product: CASYTGNQPQHF.

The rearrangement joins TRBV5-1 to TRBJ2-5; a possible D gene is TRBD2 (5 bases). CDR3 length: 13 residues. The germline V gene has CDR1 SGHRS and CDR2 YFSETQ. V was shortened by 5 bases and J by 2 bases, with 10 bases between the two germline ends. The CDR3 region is CASRFSGQETQYF. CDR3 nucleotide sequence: TGCGCCAGCAGATTCTCGGGGCAAGAGACCCAGTACTTC.

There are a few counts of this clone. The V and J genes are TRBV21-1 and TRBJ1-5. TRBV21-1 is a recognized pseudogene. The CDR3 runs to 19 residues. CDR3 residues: CASEKIDGGKGTSNQPQHF. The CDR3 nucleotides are TGTGCCAGCGAAAAAATCGACGGGGGAAAAGGAACGAGCAATCAGCCCCAGCATTTT.

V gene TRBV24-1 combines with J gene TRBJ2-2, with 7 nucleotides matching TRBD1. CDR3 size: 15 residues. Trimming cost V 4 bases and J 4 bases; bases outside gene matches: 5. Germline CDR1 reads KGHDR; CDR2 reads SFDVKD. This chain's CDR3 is CATSDGQVPTGELFF. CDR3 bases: TGTGCCACCAGTGACGGACAGGTCCCCACCGGGGAGCTGTTTTTT.

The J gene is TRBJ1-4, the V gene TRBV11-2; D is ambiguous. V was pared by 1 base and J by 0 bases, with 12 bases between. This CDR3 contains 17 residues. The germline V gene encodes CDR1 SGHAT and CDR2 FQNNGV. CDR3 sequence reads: CASSLVRGPSTNEKLFF. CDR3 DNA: TGTGCCAGCAGCTTAGTACGAGGGCCATCAACTAATGAAAAACTGTTTTTT.

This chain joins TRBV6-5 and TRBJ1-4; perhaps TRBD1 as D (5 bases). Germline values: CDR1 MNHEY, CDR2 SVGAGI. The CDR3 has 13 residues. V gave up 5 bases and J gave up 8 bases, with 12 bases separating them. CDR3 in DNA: TGTGCCAGCAGTAAGGGGTTCGGAGAAAAACTGTTTTTT. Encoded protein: CASSKGFGEKLFF.

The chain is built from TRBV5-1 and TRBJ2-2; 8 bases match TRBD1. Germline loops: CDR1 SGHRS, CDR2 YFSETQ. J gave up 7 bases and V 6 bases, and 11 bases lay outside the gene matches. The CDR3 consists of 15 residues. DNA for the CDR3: TGCGCCAGCACGAGGACAGGGCTATCTATCGGGGAGCTGTTTTTT. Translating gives CASTRTGLSIGELFF.

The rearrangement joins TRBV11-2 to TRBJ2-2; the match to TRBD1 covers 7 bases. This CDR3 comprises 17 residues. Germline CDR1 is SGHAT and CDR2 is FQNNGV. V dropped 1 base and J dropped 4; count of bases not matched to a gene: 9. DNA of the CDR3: TGTGCCAGCAGCTTAGCGGGACAGAGACCCTCCACCGGGGAGCTGTTTTTT. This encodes CASSLAGQRPSTGELFF.